Each of the 10 T cell receptor beta chains below was sequenced from the same sample in a study of cytomegalovirus exposure and HLA in healthy donors. Use of 60 Vbeta and 13 Jbeta primers characterized the PCR. Some clones are missing from TCRdb's copy, which holds only in-frame ones; the method was immunoSEQ multiplex PCR. Of roughly 170,000 clones detected, approximately 86% appear once; the ten largest clones hold roughly 1.5%. Material: PBMCs. These TCRs come from a male donor in good health and CMV-seronegative.

The chain is built from TRBV4-2 and TRBJ1-1; no reliable D call. The CDR3 spans 14 residues. V lost 1 base and J lost 1, with 7 bases in between. Germline V gene data show CDR1 as LGHNA and CDR2 as YNFKEQ. CDR3 protein: CASSQVRGNTEAFF. The CDR3 nucleotides are TGTGCCAGCAGCCAAGTTCGGGGGAACACTGAAGCTTTCTTT.

The CDR3 is CASRRGLAGAYEQYF. Here the CDR3 DNA reads TGTGCCAGCCGACGAGGACTAGCGGGAGCCTACGAGCAGTACTTC. V usage is TRBV19 and J usage is TRBJ2-7; TRBD2 matches at 13 bases. V was pared by 9 bases and J by 2 bases, with 7 bases of the junction left unmatched. The CDR3 sequence is 15 residues long. CDR1 is LNHDA, CDR2 SQIVND, per germline (reference sequence).

The chain has TRBV6-4 and TRBJ1-3; D remains unclear. The CDR3 consists of 15 residues. V lost 6 bases to trimming and J lost 0 bases, with 12 bases between them. Germline V gives CDR1 MRHNA, CDR2 SNTAGT. For the CDR3, the DNA is TGTGCCAGCAGGGTACTAACCTTCTCTGGAAACACCATATATTTT. Translating it yields CASRVLTFSGNTIYF.

The chain combines TRBV7-2 with TRBJ1-3, with TRBD1 matching 7 bases. The CDR3 length is 18 residues. Germline V CDR1 and CDR2: SGHTA, FQGNSA. J lost 7 bases, V lost 1 base, and 16 bases had no gene match. CDR3: CASSLGRPPQGQLNTIYF. The CDR3 nucleotides are TGTGCCAGCAGCTTAGGCCGACCCCCGCAGGGACAGCTGAACACCATATATTTT.

This sequence joins TRBV19 and TRBJ1-2, with unresolved D. V was pared by 6 bases and J by 2 bases, with 13 bases between. The CDR3 runs 14 residues. CDR1 is LNHDA, CDR2 SQIVND, per germline (reference sequence). Here the CDR3 reads CASRLVGENYGYTF. CDR3 nucleotide sequence: TGTGCCAGTAGACTAGTAGGAGAGAACTATGGCTACACCTTC.

This chain links TRBV6-6 with TRBJ1-3; 7 bases line up with TRBD1. The V and J ends lost 6 bases and 2 bases, in that order; junction bases with no gene match: 7. This CDR3 has 15 residues. CDR1 MNHNY and CDR2 SVGAGI come from the germline V gene (reference sequence). The CDR3 loop is CASRTPGTAGNTIYF. The CDR3 coding sequence is TGTGCCAGCAGGACCCCCGGGACAGCTGGAAACACCATATATTTT.

This chain uses TRBV18 with TRBJ2-7; 9 bases line up with TRBD1. CDR1 and CDR2 from the germline V gene are KGHSH and LQKENI. The CDR3 length is 15 residues. V was clipped by 5 bases and J by 2 bases; unmatched bases: 7. CDR3 region: CASSSGQGSPYEQYF. CDR3 DNA sequence: TGTGCCAGCTCATCCGGACAGGGGTCGCCCTACGAGCAGTACTTC.

The table lists this clone with a few counts. CDR3 amino acids: CAIRPDKASNQPQHF. CDR3 DNA sequence: TGTGCCATCCGGCCCGACAAGGCTAGCAATCAGCCCCAGCATTTT. The rearrangement links TRBV10-3 to TRBJ1-5; unclear D gene. Between the trimmed V and J ends, which lost 8 bases and 0 bases, there was a span of 14 bases. Germline V gene data show CDR1 as ENHRY and CDR2 as SYGVKD. This CDR3 region has 15 residues.

The chain links TRBV18 to TRBJ2-1, with 9 bases fitting TRBD2. J was trimmed by 2 bases and V by 4 bases; bases with no gene match: 9. This CDR3 region has 17 residues. From germline, CDR1 is KGHSH and CDR2 LQKENI. CDR3 DNA: TGTGCCAGCTCACTGCCGTTAGCGGGAGAGGCCTACAATGAGCAGTTCTTC. Translated, it gives CASSLPLAGEAYNEQFF.

This chain connects TRBV20-1 to TRBJ1-2; D unresolved. CDR1 and CDR2 (germline): DFQATT, SNEGSKA (reference sequence). Trimming took 5 bases from V and 7 from J, leaving 5 bases between them. The CDR3 extends over 9 amino acids. CDR3 nucleotide sequence: TGCAGTGCTTCTACTGGCTACACCTTC. This gives the protein CSASTGYTF.